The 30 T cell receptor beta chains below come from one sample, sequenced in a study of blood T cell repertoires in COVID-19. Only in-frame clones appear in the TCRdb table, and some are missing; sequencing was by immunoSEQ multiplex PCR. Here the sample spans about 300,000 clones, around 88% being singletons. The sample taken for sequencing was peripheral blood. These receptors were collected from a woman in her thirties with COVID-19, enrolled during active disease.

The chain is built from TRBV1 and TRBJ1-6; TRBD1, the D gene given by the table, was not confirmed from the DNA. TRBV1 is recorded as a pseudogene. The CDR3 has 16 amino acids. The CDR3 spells CTSSQARGQAYSPLHF. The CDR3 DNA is TGCACCAGCAGCCAAGCGAGGGGACAGGCCTATTCACCCCTCCACTTT.

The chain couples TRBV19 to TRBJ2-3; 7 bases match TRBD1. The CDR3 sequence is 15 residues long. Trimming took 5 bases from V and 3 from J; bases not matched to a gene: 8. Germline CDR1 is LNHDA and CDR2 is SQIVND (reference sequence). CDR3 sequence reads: CASSADRVVTDTQYF. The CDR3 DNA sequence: TGTGCCAGTAGTGCAGACAGGGTAGTAACAGATACGCAGTATTTT. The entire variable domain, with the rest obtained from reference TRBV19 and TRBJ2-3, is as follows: DGGITQSPKYLFRKEGQNVTLSCEQNLNHDAMYWYRQDPGQGLRLIYYSQIVNDFQKGDIAEGYSVSREKKESFPLTVTSAQKNPTAFYLCASSADRVVTDTQYFGPGTRLTVL.

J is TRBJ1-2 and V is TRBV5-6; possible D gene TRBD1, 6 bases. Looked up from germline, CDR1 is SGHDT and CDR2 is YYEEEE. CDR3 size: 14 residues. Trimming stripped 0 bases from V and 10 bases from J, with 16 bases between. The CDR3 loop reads CASSLAQGTIVYTF. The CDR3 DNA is TGTGCCAGCAGCTTGGCGCAGGGGACAATCGTCTACACCTTC.

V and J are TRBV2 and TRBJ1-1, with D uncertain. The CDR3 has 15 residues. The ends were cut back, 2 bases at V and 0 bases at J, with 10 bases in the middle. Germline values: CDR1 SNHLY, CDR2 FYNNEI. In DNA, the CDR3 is TGTGCCAGCAGTGAAAGGCGGCAGATGAACACTGAAGCTTTCTTT. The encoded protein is CASSERRQMNTEAFF.

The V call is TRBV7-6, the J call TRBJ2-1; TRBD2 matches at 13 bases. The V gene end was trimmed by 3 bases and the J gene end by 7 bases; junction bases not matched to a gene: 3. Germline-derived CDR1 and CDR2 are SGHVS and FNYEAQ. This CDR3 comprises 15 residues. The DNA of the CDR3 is TGTGCCAGCAGCTTGGGGACTAGCGGGAAAAATGAGCAGTTCTTC. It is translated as CASSLGTSGKNEQFF.

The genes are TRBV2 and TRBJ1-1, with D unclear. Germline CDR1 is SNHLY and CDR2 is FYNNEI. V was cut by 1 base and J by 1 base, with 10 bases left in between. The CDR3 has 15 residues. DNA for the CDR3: TGTGCCAGCAGTGAAGGAGGGAACCGGAACACTGAAGCTTTCTTT. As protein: CASSEGGNRNTEAFF.

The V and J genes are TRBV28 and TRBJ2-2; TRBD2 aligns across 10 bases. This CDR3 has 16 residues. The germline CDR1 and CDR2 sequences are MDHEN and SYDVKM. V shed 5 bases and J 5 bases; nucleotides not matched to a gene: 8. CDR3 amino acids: CASSTPAGGRTGELFF. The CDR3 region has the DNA TGTGCCAGCAGTACACCAGCGGGGGGGAGAACCGGGGAGCTGTTTTTT. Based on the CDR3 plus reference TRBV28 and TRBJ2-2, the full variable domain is DVKVTQSSRYLVKRTGEKVFLECVQDMDHENMFWYRQDPGLGLRLIYFSYDVKMKEKGDIPEGYSVSREKKERFSLILESASTNQTSMYLCASSTPAGGRTGELFFGEGSRLTVL.

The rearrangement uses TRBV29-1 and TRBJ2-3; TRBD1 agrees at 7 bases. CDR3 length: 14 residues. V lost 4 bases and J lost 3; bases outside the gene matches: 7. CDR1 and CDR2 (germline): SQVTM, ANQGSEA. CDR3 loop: CSVGWGTDTDTQYF. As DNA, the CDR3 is TGCAGCGTTGGATGGGGGACAGATACAGATACGCAGTATTTT.

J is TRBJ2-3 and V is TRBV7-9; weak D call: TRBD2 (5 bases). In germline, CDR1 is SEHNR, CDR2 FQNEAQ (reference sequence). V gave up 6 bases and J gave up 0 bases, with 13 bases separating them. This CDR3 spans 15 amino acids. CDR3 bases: TGTGCCAGCAGATCACAGCGGACTAGCACAGATACGCAGTATTTT. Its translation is CASRSQRTSTDTQYF.

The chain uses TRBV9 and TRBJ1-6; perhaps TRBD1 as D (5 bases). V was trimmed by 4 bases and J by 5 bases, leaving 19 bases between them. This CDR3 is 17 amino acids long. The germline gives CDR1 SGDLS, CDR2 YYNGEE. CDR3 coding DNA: TGTGCCAGCAGCCGAGCAGGGCCCTCCTCGGATAATTCACCCCTCCACTTT. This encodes CASSRAGPSSDNSPLHF. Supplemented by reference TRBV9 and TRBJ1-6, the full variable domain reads DSGVTQTPKHLITATGQRVTLRCSPRSGDLSVYWYQQSLDQGLQFLIQYYNGEERAKGNILERFSAQQFPDLHSELNLSSLELGDSALYFCASSRAGPSSDNSPLHFGNGTRLTVT.

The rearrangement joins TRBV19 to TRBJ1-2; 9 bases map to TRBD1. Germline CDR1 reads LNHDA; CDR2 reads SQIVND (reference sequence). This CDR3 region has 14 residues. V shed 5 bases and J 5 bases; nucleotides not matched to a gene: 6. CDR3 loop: CASSPGTGRYGYTF. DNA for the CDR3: TGTGCCAGTAGTCCGGGGACAGGGAGGTATGGCTACACCTTC.

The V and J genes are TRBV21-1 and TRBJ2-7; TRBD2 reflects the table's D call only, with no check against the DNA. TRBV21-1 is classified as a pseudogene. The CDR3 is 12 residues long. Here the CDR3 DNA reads TGTGCCAGCAGCAAAGTAGAGATGAGGCAGTACGTC. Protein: CASSKVEMRQYV.

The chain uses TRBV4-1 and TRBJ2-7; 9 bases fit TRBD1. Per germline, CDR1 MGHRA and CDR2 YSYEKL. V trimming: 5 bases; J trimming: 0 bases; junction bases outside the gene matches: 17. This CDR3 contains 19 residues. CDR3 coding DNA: TGCGCCAGCAGCGAAACCGGGACAGGGCCACGGGGAAGCTCCTACGAGCAGTACTTC. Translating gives CASSETGTGPRGSSYEQYF.

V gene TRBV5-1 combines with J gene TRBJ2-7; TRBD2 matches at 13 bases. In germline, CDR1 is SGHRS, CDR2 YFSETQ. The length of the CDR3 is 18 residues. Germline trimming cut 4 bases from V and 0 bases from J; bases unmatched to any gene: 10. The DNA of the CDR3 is TGCGCCAGCAGCCCCGGGACTAGCGGGGAACCCTACTCCTACGAGCAGTACGTC. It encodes CASSPGTSGEPYSYEQYV.

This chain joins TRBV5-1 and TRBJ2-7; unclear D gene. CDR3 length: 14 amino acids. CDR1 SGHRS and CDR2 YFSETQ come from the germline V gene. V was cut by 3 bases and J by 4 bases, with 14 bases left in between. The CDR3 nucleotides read TGCGCCAGCAGCTGGGCATCTGTGAAATACGAGCAGTACTTC. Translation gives CASSWASVKYEQYF.

The CDR3 here is CASSHGGTEAFF. CDR3 bases: TGTGCCAGCAGCCATGGGGGGACTGAAGCTTTCTTT. The genes are TRBV14 and TRBJ1-1; D possibly corresponds to TRBD1 (5 bases). The CDR3 runs to 12 residues. Trimming pared 3 bases from V and 5 bases from J, leaving 7 bases between. Germline CDR1 SGHDN, CDR2 FVKESK.

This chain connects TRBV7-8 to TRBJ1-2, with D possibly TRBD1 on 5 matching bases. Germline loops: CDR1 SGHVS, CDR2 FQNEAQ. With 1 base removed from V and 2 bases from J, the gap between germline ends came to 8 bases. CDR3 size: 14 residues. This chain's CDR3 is CASSLVRGNYGYTF. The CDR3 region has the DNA TGTGCCAGCAGCTTAGTCCGGGGGAACTATGGCTACACCTTC.

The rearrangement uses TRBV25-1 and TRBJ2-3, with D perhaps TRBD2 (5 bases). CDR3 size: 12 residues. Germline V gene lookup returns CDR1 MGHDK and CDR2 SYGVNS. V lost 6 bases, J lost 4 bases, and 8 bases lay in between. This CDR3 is CASSRGSDTQYF. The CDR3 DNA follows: TGTGCCAGCAGCCGGGGTTCAGATACGCAGTATTTT.

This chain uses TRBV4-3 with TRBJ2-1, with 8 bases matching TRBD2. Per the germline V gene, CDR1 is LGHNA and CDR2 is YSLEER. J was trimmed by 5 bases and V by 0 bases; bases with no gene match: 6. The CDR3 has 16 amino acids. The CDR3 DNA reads TGCGCCAGCAGCCAAGACTGGGCGGGGGGAAACAATGAGCAGTTCTTC. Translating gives CASSQDWAGGNNEQFF.

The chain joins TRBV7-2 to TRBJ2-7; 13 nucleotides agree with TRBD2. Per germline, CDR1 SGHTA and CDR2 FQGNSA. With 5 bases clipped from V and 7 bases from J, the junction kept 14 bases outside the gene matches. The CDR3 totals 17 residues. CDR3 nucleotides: TGTGCCAGCAGCCCCACTAGCGGGGGGGCCTATAGGGGGGAGCAGTACGTC. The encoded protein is CASSPTSGGAYRGEQYV.

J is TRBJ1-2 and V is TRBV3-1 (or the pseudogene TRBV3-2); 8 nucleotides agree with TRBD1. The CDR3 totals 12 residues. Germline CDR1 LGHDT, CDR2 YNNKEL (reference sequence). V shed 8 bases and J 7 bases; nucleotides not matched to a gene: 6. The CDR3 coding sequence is TGTGCCAGCCTATCAGGGGGCCGTGGCTACACCTTC. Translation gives CASLSGGRGYTF.

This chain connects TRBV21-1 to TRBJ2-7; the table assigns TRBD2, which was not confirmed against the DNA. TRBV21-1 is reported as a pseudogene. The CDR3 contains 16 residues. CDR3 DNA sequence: TGTGCCAGCAGCAAAGTCGGGGGGGTAAGCTCCTACGAGCAGTACGTC. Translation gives CASSKVGGVSSYEQYV.

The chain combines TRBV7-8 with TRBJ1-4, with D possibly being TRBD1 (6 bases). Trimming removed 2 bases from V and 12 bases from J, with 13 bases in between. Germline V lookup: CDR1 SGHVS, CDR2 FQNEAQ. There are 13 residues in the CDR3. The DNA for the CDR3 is TGTGCCAGCAGCTTACTTGGGGGCCCAGAACTGTTTTTT. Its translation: CASSLLGGPELFF.

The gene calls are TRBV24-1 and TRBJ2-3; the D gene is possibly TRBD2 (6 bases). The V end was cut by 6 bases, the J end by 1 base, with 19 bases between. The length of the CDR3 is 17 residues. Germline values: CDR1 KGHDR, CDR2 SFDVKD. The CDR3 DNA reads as TGTGCCACCAGTCGAGGGACCCGTCGGAGGGGCACAGATACGCAGTATTTT. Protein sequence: CATSRGTRRRGTDTQYF.

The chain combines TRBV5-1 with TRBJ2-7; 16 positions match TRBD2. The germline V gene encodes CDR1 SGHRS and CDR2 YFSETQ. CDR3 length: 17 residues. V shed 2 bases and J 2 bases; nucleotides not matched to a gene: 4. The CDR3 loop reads CASSFEGTSGGAYEQYF. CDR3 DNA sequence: TGCGCCAGCAGCTTCGAGGGGACTAGCGGGGGGGCCTACGAGCAGTACTTC.

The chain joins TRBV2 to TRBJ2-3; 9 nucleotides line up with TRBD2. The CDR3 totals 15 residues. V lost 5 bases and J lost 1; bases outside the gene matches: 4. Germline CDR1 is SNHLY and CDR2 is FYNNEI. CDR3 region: CASSLSGGRTDTQYF. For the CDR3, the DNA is TGTGCCAGCAGTCTTAGCGGGGGCCGCACAGATACGCAGTATTTT. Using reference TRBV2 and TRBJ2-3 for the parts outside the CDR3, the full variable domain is EPEVTQTPSHQVTQMGQEVILRCVPISNHLYFYWYRQILGQKVEFLVSFYNNEISEKSEIFDDQFSVERPDGSNFTLKIRSTKLEDSAMYFCASSLSGGRTDTQYFGPGTRLTVL.

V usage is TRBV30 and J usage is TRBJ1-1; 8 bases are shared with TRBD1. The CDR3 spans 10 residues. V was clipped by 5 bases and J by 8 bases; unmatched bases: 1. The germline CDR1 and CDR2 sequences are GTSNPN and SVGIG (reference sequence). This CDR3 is CAWQGAEAFF. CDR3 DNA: TGTGCCTGGCAGGGGGCAGAAGCTTTCTTT.

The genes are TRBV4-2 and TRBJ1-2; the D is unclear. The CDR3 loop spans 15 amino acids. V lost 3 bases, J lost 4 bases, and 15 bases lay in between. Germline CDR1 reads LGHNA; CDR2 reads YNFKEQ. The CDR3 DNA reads TGTGCCAGCAGCCACTCAAGACGGGGTGTCTATGGCTACACCTTC. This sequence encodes CASSHSRRGVYGYTF.

This CDR3 reads CASSLQGQGASEQFF. CDR3 DNA: TGTGCCAGCTCCCTCCAGGGACAGGGGGCTAGTGAGCAGTTCTTC. The chain carries TRBV18 and TRBJ2-1, with 12 nucleotides matching TRBD1. This CDR3 is 15 amino acids long. Germline V gene sequence: CDR1 KGHSH, CDR2 LQKENI. After removal of 6 bases from V and 9 bases from J, the junction contained 9 bases not matched to a gene.

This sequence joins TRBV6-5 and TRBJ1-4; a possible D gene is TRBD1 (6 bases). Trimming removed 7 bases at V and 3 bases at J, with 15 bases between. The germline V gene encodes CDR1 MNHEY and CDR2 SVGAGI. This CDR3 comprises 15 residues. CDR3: CASNVMAGANEKLFF. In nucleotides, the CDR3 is TGTGCCAGCAACGTTATGGCAGGGGCTAATGAAAAACTGTTTTTT.